This T cell receptor (beta chain) was identified in a study of cytomegalovirus exposure and HLA in healthy donors. Germline lookup yields CDR1 MGHRA and CDR2 YSYEKL. CDR3 length equals 15 residues. The V gene lost 0 bases and the J gene lost 7 bases, with 10 bases spanning the gap. This clone has only a few counts. What it binds is not known. 13 Jbeta primers and 60 Vbeta primers were used for the PCR. The repertoire was sequenced with immunoSEQ multiplex PCR; TCRdb's copy has only in-frame clones and lacks some. The sample lists approximately 170,000 clones, approximately 84% occurring once. Nominally healthy donors provided the samples, though records likely missed some immune exposures. Study results and limitations: TCR beta V- and J-gene trimming, according to a later analysis, was linked to a missense DCLRE1C variant. TRBV6-2, TRBV6-3 and other indistinguishable V segments were excluded.

J is TRBJ1-6 and V is TRBV4-1, with D perhaps matching TRBD1 (6 bases). Sequencing was carried out using PBMCs. The clonotype originates from a middle-aged woman in good health and CMV-seropositive. The CDR3 sequence: CASSQDDRLNSPLHF. DNA of the CDR3: TGCGCCAGCAGCCAAGATGACAGGTTAAATTCACCCCTCCACTTT.